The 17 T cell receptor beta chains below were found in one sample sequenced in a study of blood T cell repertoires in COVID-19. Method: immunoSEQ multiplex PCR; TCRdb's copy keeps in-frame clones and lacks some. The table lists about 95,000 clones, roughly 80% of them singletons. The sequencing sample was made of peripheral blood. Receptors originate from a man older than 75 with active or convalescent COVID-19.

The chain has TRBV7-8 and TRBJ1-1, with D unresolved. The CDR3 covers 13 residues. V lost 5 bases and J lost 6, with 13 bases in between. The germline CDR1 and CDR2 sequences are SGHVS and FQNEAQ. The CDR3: CASSPQEASEAFF. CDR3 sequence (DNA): TGTGCCAGCAGCCCCCAGGAGGCTTCTGAAGCTTTCTTT.

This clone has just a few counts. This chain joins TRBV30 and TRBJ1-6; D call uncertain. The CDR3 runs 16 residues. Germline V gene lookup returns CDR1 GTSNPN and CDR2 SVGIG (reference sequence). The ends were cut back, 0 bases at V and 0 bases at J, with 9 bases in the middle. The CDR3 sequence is CAWSVWRGSYNSPLHF. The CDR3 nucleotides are TGTGCCTGGAGTGTATGGAGAGGCTCCTATAATTCACCCCTCCACTTT.

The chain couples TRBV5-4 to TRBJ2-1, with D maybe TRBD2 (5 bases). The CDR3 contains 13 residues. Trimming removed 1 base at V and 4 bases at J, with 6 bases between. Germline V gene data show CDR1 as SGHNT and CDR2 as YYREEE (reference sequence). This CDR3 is CASSLSGYNEQFF. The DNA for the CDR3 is TGTGCCAGCAGCTTGAGCGGTTACAATGAGCAGTTCTTC.

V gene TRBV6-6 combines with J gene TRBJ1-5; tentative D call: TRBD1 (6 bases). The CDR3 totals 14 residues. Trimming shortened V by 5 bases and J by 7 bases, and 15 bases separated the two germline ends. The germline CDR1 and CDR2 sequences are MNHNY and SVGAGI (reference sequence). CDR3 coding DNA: TGTGCCAGCAGTCACGGGGGGGCACACCAGCCCCAGCATTTT. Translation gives CASSHGGAHQPQHF.

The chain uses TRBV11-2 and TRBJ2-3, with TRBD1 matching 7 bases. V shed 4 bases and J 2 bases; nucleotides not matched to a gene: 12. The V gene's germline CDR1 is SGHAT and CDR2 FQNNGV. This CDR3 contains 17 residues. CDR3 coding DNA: TGTGCCAGCAGCTCCTCCTCTCCGGGACAGTACACAGATACGCAGTATTTT. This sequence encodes CASSSSSPGQYTDTQYF.

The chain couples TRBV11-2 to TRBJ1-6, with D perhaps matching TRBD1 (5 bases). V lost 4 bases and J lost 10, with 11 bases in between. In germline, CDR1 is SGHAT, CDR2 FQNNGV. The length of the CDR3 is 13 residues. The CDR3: CASSYPGNSPLHF. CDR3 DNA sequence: TGTGCCAGCAGCTACCCAGGGAACTCACCCCTCCACTTT.

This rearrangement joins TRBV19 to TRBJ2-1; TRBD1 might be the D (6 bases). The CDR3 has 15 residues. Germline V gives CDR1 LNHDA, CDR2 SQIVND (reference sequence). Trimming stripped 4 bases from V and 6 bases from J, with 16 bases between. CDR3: CASSTQSQGGNEQFF. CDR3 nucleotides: TGTGCCAGTAGTACCCAGAGCCAAGGGGGCAATGAGCAGTTCTTC.

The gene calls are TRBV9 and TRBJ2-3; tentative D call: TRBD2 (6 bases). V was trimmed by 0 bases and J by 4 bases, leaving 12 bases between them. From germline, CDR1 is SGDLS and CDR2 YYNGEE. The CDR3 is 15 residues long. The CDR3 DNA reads TGTGCCAGCAGCGTAGGCGGCGGCGGGGCAGATACGCAGTATTTT. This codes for CASSVGGGGADTQYF. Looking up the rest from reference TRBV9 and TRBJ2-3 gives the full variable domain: DSGVTQTPKHLITATGQRVTLRCSPRSGDLSVYWYQQSLDQGLQFLIQYYNGEERAKGNILERFSAQQFPDLHSELNLSSLELGDSALYFCASSVGGGGADTQYFGPGTRLTVL.

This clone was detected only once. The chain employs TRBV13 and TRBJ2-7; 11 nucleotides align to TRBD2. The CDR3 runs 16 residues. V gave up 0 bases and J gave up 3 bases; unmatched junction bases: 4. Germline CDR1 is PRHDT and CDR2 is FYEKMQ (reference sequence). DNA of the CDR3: TGTGCCAGCAGCTTAGGACTAGCGGGGGCCGACTACGAGCAGTACTTC. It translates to CASSLGLAGADYEQYF.

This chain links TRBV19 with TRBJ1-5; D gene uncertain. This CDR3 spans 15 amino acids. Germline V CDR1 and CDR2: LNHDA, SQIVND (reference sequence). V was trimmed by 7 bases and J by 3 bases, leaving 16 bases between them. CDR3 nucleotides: TGTGCCAGTAATCCTCCAACAAGTCCCAATCAGCCCCAGCATTTT. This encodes CASNPPTSPNQPQHF.

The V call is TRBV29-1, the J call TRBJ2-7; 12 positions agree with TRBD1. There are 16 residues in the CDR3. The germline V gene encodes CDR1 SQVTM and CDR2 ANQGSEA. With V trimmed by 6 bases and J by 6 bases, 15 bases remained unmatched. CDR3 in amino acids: CSVPLRGQGASGEQYF. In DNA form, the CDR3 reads TGCAGCGTGCCCCTGAGGGGACAGGGGGCCTCAGGCGAGCAGTACTTC.

The CDR3 loop reads CASSQDFETGYTGELFF. The CDR3 DNA is TGCGCCAGCAGCCAAGATTTCGAGACAGGGTACACCGGGGAGCTGTTTTTT. This chain uses TRBV4-1 with TRBJ2-2; TRBD1 matches at 7 bases. The V segment lost 0 bases and the J segment 3 bases; nucleotides outside the gene matches: 7. Looked up from germline, CDR1 is MGHRA and CDR2 is YSYEKL. The CDR3 totals 17 residues.

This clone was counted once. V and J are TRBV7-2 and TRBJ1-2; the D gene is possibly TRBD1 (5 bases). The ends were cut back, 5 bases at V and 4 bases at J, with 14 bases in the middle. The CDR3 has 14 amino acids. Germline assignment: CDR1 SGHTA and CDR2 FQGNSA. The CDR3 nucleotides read TGTGCCAGCAGCCCCTCAACAGGCTCCTATGGCTACACCTTC. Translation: CASSPSTGSYGYTF. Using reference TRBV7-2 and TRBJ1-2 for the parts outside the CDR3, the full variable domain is GAGVSQSPSNKVTEKGKDVELRCDPISGHTALYWYRQSLGQGLEFLIYFQGNSAPDKSGLPSDRFSAERTGGSVSTLTIQRTQQEDSAVYLCASSPSTGSYGYTFGSGTRLTVV.

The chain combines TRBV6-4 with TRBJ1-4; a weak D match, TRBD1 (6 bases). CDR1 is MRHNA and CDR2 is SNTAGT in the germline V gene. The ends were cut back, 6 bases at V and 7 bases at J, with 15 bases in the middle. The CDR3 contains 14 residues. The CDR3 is CASSPGEGGEKLFF. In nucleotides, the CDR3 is TGTGCCAGCAGCCCAGGGGAAGGGGGTGAAAAACTGTTTTTT.

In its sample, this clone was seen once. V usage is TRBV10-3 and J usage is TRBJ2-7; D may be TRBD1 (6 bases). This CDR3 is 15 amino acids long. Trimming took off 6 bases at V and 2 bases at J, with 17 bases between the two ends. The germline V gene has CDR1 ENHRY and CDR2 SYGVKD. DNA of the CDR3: TGTGCCATCAGGGGGGCGGCAGGTACCCCCTACGAGCAGTACTTC. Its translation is CAIRGAAGTPYEQYF.

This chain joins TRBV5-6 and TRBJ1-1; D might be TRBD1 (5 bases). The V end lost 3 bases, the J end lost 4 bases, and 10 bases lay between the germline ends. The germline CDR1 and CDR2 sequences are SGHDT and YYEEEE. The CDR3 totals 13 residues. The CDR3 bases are TGTGCCAGCAGCTCTACAGGAAGCACTGAAGCTTTCTTT. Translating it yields CASSSTGSTEAFF.

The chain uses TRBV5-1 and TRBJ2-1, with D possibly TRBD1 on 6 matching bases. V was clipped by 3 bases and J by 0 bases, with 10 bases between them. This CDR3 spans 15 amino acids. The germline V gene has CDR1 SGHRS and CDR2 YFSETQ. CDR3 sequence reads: CASSSTGNSYNEQFF. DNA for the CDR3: TGCGCCAGCAGCTCGACAGGAAACTCCTACAATGAGCAGTTCTTC.